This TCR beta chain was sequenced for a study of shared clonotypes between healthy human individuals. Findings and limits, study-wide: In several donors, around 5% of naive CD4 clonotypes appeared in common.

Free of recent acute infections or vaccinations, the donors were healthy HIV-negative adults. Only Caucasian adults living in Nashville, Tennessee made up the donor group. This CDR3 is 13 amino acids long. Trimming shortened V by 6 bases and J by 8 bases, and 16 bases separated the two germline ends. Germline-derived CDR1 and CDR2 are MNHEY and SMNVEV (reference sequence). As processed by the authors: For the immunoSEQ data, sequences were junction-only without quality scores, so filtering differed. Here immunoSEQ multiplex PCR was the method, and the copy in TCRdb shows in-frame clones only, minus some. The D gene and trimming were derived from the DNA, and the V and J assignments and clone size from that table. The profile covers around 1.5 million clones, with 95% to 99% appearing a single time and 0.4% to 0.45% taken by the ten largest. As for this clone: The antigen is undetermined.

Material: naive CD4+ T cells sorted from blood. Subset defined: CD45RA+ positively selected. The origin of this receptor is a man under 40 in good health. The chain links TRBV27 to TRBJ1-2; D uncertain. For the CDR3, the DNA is TGTGCCAGCAGCCTGACTTCGGCCATAGGCTACACCTTC. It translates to CASSLTSAIGYTF.